The rows below give T cell receptor beta chains drawn from one sample of a study of shared T cell receptors in the human thymus. Method: immunoSEQ multiplex PCR; TCRdb's copy keeps in-frame clones and lacks some. The sample carries approximately 580,000 clones, 78% recorded once. A further study also used this sample, focusing on human thymus T cells.

The material sequenced was thymocytes. These receptors were collected from a boy less than two years old with a congenital heart defect. CDR3s include the opening cysteine and the closing phenylalanine or tryptophan. The D gene is left open where the match is weak. Size tells how often a clone was seen (once, few, many) or the class of an expanded clone, and some rows leave it out.

clone size,J gene,D gene,V gene,CDR3 protein,CDR3 DNA
-,TRBJ1-1,TRBD1,TRBV14,CASSQAGGLLEAFF,TGTGCCAGCAGCCAGGCAGGGGGCCTTCTTGAAGCTTTCTTT
once,TRBJ2-1,TRBD2,TRBV6-1,CASSEAGWLAGSYNEQFF,TGTGCCAGCAGTGAAGCGGGGTGGCTAGCGGGCTCCTACAATGAGCAGTTCTTC
-,TRBJ2-7,TRBD2,TRBV2,CASTERLAVSYEQYF,TGTGCCAGCACCGAAAGACTAGCGGTTAGTTACGAGCAGTACTTC
-,TRBJ2-7,-,TRBV27,CASTPEQGYYEQYF,TGTGCCAGCACCCCCGAACAGGGATACTACGAGCAGTACTTC
-,TRBJ1-4,-,TRBV28,CASSFKVGSPATNEKLFF,TGTGCCAGCAGTTTTAAGGTGGGCAGTCCCGCAACTAATGAAAAACTGTTTTTT
once,TRBJ2-7,-,TRBV28,CASSGGVYEQYF,TGTGCCAGCAGCGGGGGAGTCTACGAGCAGTACTTC
once,TRBJ2-7,TRBD1,TRBV14,CASSQERTGEDEQYF,TGTGCCAGCAGCCAAGAGCGGACAGGGGAGGACGAGCAGTACTTC
few,TRBJ2-7,TRBD1,TRBV5-6,CASSRQGQGGEQYF,TGTGCCAGCAGCCGCCAGGGACAGGGAGGCGAGCAGTACTTC
-,TRBJ2-3,TRBD2,TRBV9,CASSVRGGRGGLAGYTDTQYF,TGTGCCAGCAGCGTAAGAGGGGGCAGGGGAGGCCTAGCGGGGTACACAGATACGCAGTATTTT
-,TRBJ2-1,-,TRBV30,CAWRAGYNEQFF,TGTGCCTGGAGGGCGGGGTACAATGAGCAGTTCTTC
-,TRBJ2-3,-,TRBV7-2,CASSLVPGTDTQYF,TGTGCCAGCAGCTTAGTTCCGGGCACAGATACGCAGTATTTT
-,TRBJ2-2,-,TRBV25-1,CASSARLSGELFF,TGTGCCAGCAGTGCCCGACTGAGCGGGGAGCTGTTTTTT
-,TRBJ2-5,-,TRBV5-1,CASSLGFMPLEETQYF,TGCGCCAGCAGCTTGGGTTTTATGCCCCTTGAGGAGACCCAGTACTTC
-,TRBJ2-2,TRBD2,TRBV30,CAWTSGSQGVGELFF,TGTGCCTGGACTAGCGGGAGCCAAGGGGTCGGGGAGCTGTTTTTT
-,TRBJ2-7,TRBD2,TRBV5-1,CASSLAAVELAGDEQYF,TGCGCCAGCAGCTTGGCGGCGGTAGAACTAGCGGGAGATGAGCAGTACTTC
few,TRBJ2-1,TRBD2,TRBV19,CASSAREARDNEQFF,TGTGCCAGTAGTGCCCGGGAGGCCCGGGACAATGAGCAGTTCTTC
few,TRBJ2-7,-,TRBV19,CASSATARAPDEQYF,TGTGCCAGTAGTGCTACAGCCAGGGCCCCGGACGAGCAGTACTTC
once,TRBJ2-7,TRBD1,TRBV19,CASSTTDRAVSYEQYF,TGTGCCAGTAGTACTACCGACAGGGCCGTCTCCTACGAGCAGTACTTC
-,TRBJ2-1,TRBD2,TRBV4-3,CASSQDPWREGPNEQFF,TGCGCCAGCAGCCAAGACCCCTGGCGGGAGGGCCCCAATGAGCAGTTCTTC
-,TRBJ2-3,TRBD2,TRBV2,CASRGTSGGDTQYF,TGTGCCAGCAGGGGGACTAGCGGTGGAGATACGCAGTATTTT
-,TRBJ2-7,-,TRBV30,CAWSRDTDLYEQYF,TGTGCCTGGAGTAGGGACACCGACCTTTACGAGCAGTACTTC
-,TRBJ2-2,TRBD2,TRBV7-2,CASSFPGLAGGDNTGELFF,TGTGCCAGCAGCTTCCCGGGACTAGCGGGAGGGGATAACACCGGGGAGCTGTTTTTT
-,TRBJ1-5,TRBD1,TRBV6-5,CASKTGGWDQPQHF,TGTGCCAGCAAGACAGGGGGCTGGGATCAGCCCCAGCATTTT
-,TRBJ2-5,-,TRBV6-5,CASSRDPAGQETQYF,TGTGCCAGCAGCCGGGACCCGGCGGGGCAAGAGACCCAGTACTTC
-,TRBJ2-1,-,TRBV7-8,CASSSPTQTGTDYNEQFF,TGTGCCAGCAGCTCCCCCACCCAAACCGGGACTGACTACAATGAGCAGTTCTTC
-,TRBJ2-5,TRBD1,TRBV27,CASSRQGEGEETQYF,TGTGCCAGCAGTCGTCAGGGGGAAGGGGAGGAGACCCAGTACTTC
-,TRBJ1-5,TRBD1,TRBV2,CASSGTGGPTYSNQPQHF,TGTGCCAGCAGTGGCACAGGGGGCCCAACATATAGCAATCAGCCCCAGCATTTT
-,TRBJ2-1,TRBD2,TRBV11-2,CASSWGAGVGNEQFF,TGTGCCAGCAGCTGGGGAGCGGGAGTGGGCAATGAGCAGTTCTTC
-,TRBJ1-1,-,TRBV18,CASSPAGLGNTEAFF,TGTGCCAGCTCACCAGCGGGACTAGGGAACACTGAAGCTTTCTTT
-,TRBJ2-3,TRBD2,TRBV9,CASSVSGTSGIGTDTQYF,TGTGCCAGCAGCGTATCCGGGACTAGCGGGATTGGTACAGATACGCAGTATTTT
-,TRBJ2-1,-,TRBV7-2,CASSLPGLYNEQFF,TGTGCCAGCAGCTTACCGGGACTGTACAATGAGCAGTTCTTC
once,TRBJ2-7,TRBD1,TRBV29-1,CSVGQGIHEQYF,TGCAGCGTTGGACAGGGGATCCACGAGCAGTACTTC
-,TRBJ2-5,TRBD2,TRBV5-1,CASSPKPGLAGKETQYF,TGCGCCAGCAGCCCGAAACCGGGACTAGCGGGAAAAGAGACCCAGTACTTC
-,TRBJ2-1,-,TRBV4-3,CASSRGGIHNEQFF,TGCGCCAGCAGCCGGGGCGGGATCCACAATGAGCAGTTCTTC
-,TRBJ2-7,-,TRBV5-1,CASRRDSMATPNSYEQYF,TGCGCCAGCAGGCGGGACAGCATGGCAACTCCGAACTCCTACGAGCAGTACTTC